These T cell receptor beta chains were read from a single sample in a study of radiation and T cells in renal cell carcinoma. Clones were read by immunoSEQ multiplex PCR, and TCRdb kept only the in-frame ones, dropping some. Of around 16,000 clones listed, about 53% were seen once; the top ten hold 9.7%. The sequencing here drew on tumor tissue, taken from a patient whose treatment was nephrectomy without radiotherapy. These receptors came from a man in his forties with renal cell carcinoma. Both conserved end residues are part of each CDR3. The order of the fields is D gene, J gene, V gene, clone size, CDR3 DNA, CDR3 protein. The D gene is left open where the match is weak. The size of a clone is reported for some rows only, either as once, few or many, or as a class for expanded clones.

.,TRBJ1-4,TRBV2,once,TGTGCCGGACATGCCAACCTTAATGAAAAACTGTTTTTT,CAGHANLNEKLFF
.,TRBJ2-7,TRBV7-6,.,TGTGCCAGCAGCTTAGATTTTTTGGATCCGGCCAACCCCTACGAGCAGTACTTC,CASSLDFLDPANPYEQYF
TRBD2,TRBJ2-2,TRBV7-2,.,TGTGCCAGCAGCTTAGGACTAGCCCCGACCGGGGAGCTGTTTTTT,CASSLGLAPTGELFF
.,TRBJ1-5,TRBV28,.,TGTGCCAGCAGTTTATCGGTGCAAGCCAATCAGCCCCAGCATTTT,CASSLSVQANQPQHF
TRBD2,TRBJ2-3,TRBV10-3,few,TGTGCCATCAGTGATCTTTCAGCGGGGGCGGAAGATACGCAGTATTTT,CAISDLSAGAEDTQYF
.,TRBJ1-2,TRBV14,.,TGTGCCAGCAGCCATTCCGGGACTCCTTATGGCTACACCTTC,CASSHSGTPYGYTF
TRBD2,TRBJ2-1,TRBV4-1,.,TGCGCCAGCAGCCTCGAGGGAGCGGGGGGCCTTTCGGATGAGCAGTTCTTC,CASSLEGAGGLSDEQFF
.,TRBJ2-1,TRBV4-1,medium-sized,TGCGCCAGCAGCGGTGGGGAGCAGTTCTTC,CASSGGEQFF
.,TRBJ1-4,TRBV25-1,.,TGTGCCAGCACCAGGAATGCCGCTAATGAAAAACTGTTTTTT,CASTRNAANEKLFF
TRBD1,TRBJ1-5,TRBV7-9,.,TGTGCCAGCAGCTTAGGGTCCTCAACAGGGGTTCAGCCCCAGCATTTT,CASSLGSSTGVQPQHF
TRBD1,TRBJ1-1,TRBV7-9,medium-sized,TGTGCCAGCAGCTTAGGGGGGACAGGGGAGCAAGCTTTCTTT,CASSLGGTGEQAFF
TRBD1,TRBJ2-7,TRBV2,.,TGTGCCAGCAGTGAGGCGGGACAGGGGGCGCAAAGTAACGACGAGCAGTACTTC,CASSEAGQGAQSNDEQYF
.,TRBJ1-6,TRBV6-1,.,TGTGCCAGCAGTGAAGCGGATCGGGGCTATAATTCACCCCTCCACTTT,CASSEADRGYNSPLHF
.,TRBJ2-7,TRBV6-1,.,TGTGCCAGCAGGGGCGGGCAGGGGCCCTCCTACGAGCAGTACTTC,CASRGGQGPSYEQYF
TRBD1,TRBJ1-2,TRBV28,.,TGTGCCAGCAGCTCAACAGGGGGCCCCTATGGCTACACCTTC,CASSSTGGPYGYTF
.,TRBJ1-1,TRBV18,.,TGTGCCAGCTCACCACGAGTACAGGGGAACACTGAAGCTTTCTTT,CASSPRVQGNTEAFF
.,TRBJ1-6,TRBV15,.,TGTGCCACCAGCAGCACCAGAACAAATTCACCCCTCCACTTT,CATSSTRTNSPLHF
.,TRBJ2-5,TRBV7-9,.,TGTGCCAGCAGCTTTGAGACCTCGGGTATGGGAGAGACCCAGTACTTC,CASSFETSGMGETQYF
.,TRBJ2-6,TRBV7-8,.,TGTGCCAGCAGCTTAGCCGCTGGGGCCAACGTCCTGACTTTC,CASSLAAGANVLTF
.,TRBJ1-1,TRBV10-3,large,TGTGCCATCAGTGATTTAGGAGGGTACGCTGAAGCTTTCTTT,CAISDLGGYAEAFF
.,TRBJ1-1,TRBV7-9,.,TGTGCCAGCAGCCCGGGGCCCATGAACACTGAAGCTTTCTTT,CASSPGPMNTEAFF
.,TRBJ2-5,TRBV5-6,.,TGTGCCAGCAGCATACAAGAGACCCAGTACTTC,CASSIQETQYF
.,TRBJ2-3,TRBV4-3,.,TGCGCCAGCAGCCAAGTTATAGCAGATACGCAGTATTTT,CASSQVIADTQYF
.,TRBJ1-2,TRBV4-3,.,TGCGCCAGCAGCCGAAGTGGGTGGAACTATGGCTACACCTTC,CASSRSGWNYGYTF
.,TRBJ2-1,TRBV28,few,TGTGCCAGCAGGTCCCCAGGGCCCAATGAGCAGTTCTTC,CASRSPGPNEQFF
.,TRBJ2-1,TRBV6-4,.,TGTGCCAGCAGTGAAGAGGGGAGCTCCTACAATGAGCAGTTCTTC,CASSEEGSSYNEQFF
.,TRBJ2-3,TRBV5-1,few,TGCGCCAGCAGCTTAGGTGGGGATACAGATACGCAGTATTTT,CASSLGGDTDTQYF
TRBD2,TRBJ2-3,TRBV27,medium-sized,TGTGCCAGCAGGACCATTAGCGGGCTCTTCACAGATACGCAGTATTTT,CASRTISGLFTDTQYF
TRBD1,TRBJ2-3,TRBV6-5,.,TGTGCCAGCAGTTACTTAGGACAGGGTAGCACAGATACGCAGTATTTT,CASSYLGQGSTDTQYF
.,TRBJ1-6,TRBV18,.,TGTGCCAGCTCACCCGCAGGTCAGAATTCACCCCTCCACTTT,CASSPAGQNSPLHF
TRBD1,TRBJ1-4,TRBV5-6,.,TGTGCCAGCAGCCCTAACGGGGGGACAGCAACTAATGAAAAACTGTTTTTT,CASSPNGGTATNEKLFF
.,TRBJ1-5,TRBV4-3,.,TGCGCCAGCAGCCAAGACGGCCGGAATCAGCCCCAGCATTTT,CASSQDGRNQPQHF
.,TRBJ2-7,TRBV6-1,.,TGTGCCAGCAGTGAAAAAACCAGGGTTCTCCTGCCCTACGAGCAGTACTTC,CASSEKTRVLLPYEQYF
TRBD1,TRBJ2-7,TRBV13,.,TGTGCCACTGGACAGGGGGGTGGCGAGCAGTACTTC,CATGQGGGEQYF
.,TRBJ2-2,TRBV12-1,medium-sized,TGTGCCAGCAGTACCGAGACTAGCGGGGGGCTAGACACCGGGGAGCTGTTTTTT,CASSTETSGGLDTGELFF
TRBD2,TRBJ2-5,TRBV28,.,TGTGCCAGCAGACTAGCGGGGGGCCGACACCCCCAGTACTTC,CASRLAGGRHPQYF
TRBD1,TRBJ1-2,TRBV7-9,.,TGTGCCAGCAGCCCTTCGACAGGGGGACAGGGGAGAGGCTACACCTTC,CASSPSTGGQGRGYTF
.,TRBJ2-2,TRBV7-9,once,TGTGCCAGCAGCCCCACAGGTGGAGACTTGGGCGGGGAGCTGTTTTTT,CASSPTGGDLGGELFF
TRBD1,TRBJ1-5,TRBV5-1,.,TGCGCCAGCAGCTTGACAGGGGGCTTTCAGCCCCAGCATTTT,CASSLTGGFQPQHF